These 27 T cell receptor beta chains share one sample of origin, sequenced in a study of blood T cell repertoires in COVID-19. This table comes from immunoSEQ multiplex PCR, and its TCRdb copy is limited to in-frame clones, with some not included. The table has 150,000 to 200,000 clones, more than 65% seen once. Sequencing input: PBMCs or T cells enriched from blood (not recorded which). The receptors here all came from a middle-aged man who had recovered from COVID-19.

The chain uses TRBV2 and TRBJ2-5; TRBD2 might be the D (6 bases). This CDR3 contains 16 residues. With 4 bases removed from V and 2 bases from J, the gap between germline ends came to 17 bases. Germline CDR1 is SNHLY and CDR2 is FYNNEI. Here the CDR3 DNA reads TGTGCCAGCAGTGGATCGCAGGGAGGAAATCAAGAGACCCAGTACTTC. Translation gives CASSGSQGGNQETQYF.

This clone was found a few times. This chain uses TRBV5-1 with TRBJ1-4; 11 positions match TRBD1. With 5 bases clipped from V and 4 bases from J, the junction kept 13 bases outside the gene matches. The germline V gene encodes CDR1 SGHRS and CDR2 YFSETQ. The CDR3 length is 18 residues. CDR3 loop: CASRKEDRGPKINEKLFF. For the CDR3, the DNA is TGCGCCAGCAGGAAAGAGGACAGGGGGCCTAAGATTAATGAAAAACTGTTTTTT.

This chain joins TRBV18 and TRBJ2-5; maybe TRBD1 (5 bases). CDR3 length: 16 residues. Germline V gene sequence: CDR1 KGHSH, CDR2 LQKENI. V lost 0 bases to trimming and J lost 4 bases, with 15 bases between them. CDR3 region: CASSPPLATRGETQYF. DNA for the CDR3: TGTGCCAGCTCACCACCGCTGGCGACAAGGGGAGAGACCCAGTACTTC.

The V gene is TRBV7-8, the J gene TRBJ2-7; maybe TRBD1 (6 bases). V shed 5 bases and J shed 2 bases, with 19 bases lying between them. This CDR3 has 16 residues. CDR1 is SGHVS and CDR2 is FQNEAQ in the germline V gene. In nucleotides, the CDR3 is TGTGCCAGCAGCCTACGGACTGGACAGCCCCCCTACGAGCAGTACTTC. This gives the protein CASSLRTGQPPYEQYF.

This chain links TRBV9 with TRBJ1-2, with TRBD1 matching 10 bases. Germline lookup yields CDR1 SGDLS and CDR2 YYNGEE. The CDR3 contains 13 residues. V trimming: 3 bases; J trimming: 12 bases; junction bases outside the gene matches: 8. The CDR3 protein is CASSGSGTGEDTF. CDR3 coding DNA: TGTGCCAGCAGCGGGTCCGGGACAGGGGAGGACACCTTC. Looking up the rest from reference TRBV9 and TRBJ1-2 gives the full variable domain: DSGVTQTPKHLITATGQRVTLRCSPRSGDLSVYWYQQSLDQGLQFLIQYYNGEERAKGNILERFSAQQFPDLHSELNLSSLELGDSALYFCASSGSGTGEDTFGSGTRLTVV.

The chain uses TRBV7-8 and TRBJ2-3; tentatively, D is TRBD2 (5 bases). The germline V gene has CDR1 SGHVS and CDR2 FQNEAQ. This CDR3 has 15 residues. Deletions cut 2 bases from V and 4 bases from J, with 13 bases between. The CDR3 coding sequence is TGTGCCAGCAGCTTAACTAGGTTTGTCCCAGATACGCAGTATTTT. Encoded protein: CASSLTRFVPDTQYF.

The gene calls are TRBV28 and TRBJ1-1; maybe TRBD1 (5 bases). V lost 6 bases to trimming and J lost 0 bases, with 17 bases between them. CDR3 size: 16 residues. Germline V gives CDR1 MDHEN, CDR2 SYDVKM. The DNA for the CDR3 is TGTGCCAGCAGCCGACCCCCGGGGGGGTTGAACACTGAAGCTTTCTTT. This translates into CASSRPPGGLNTEAFF. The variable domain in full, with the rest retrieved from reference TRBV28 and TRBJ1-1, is DVKVTQSSRYLVKRTGEKVFLECVQDMDHENMFWYRQDPGLGLRLIYFSYDVKMKEKGDIPEGYSVSREKKERFSLILESASTNQTSMYLCASSRPPGGLNTEAFFGQGTRLTVV.

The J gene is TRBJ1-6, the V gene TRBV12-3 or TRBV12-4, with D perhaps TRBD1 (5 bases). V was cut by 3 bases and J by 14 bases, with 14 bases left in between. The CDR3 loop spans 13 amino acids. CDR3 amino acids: CASSFSGGLTLHF. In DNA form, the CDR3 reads TGTGCCAGCAGTTTTAGCGGGGGTTTGACCCTCCACTTT.

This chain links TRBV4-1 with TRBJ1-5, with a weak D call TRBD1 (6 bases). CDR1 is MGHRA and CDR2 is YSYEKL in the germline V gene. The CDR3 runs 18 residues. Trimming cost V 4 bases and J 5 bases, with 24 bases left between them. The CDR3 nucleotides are TGCGCCAGCAGCCCACTACCGCAGGGGACCCCACCCTATCAGCCCCAGCATTTT. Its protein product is CASSPLPQGTPPYQPQHF.

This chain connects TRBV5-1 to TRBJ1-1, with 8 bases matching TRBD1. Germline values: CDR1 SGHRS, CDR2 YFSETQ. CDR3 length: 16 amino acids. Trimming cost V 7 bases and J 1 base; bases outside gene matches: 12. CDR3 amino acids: CASRLGAGTGNTEAFF. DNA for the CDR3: TGCGCCAGCCGCCTCGGTGCGGGGACAGGGAACACTGAAGCTTTCTTT.

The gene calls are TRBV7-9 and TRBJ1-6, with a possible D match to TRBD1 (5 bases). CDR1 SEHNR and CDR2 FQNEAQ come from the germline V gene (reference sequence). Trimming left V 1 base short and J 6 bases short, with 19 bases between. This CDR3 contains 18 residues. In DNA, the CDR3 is TGTGCCAGCAGCTTAGAAGGGACTAACAGGCGGATTAATTCACCCCTCCACTTT. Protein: CASSLEGTNRRINSPLHF.

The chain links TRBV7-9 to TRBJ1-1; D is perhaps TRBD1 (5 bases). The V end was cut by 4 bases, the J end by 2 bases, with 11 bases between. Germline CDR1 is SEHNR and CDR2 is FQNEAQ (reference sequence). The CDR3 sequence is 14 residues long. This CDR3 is CASSSARANTEAFF. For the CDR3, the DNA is TGTGCCAGCAGCTCGGCCAGGGCAAACACTGAAGCTTTCTTT.

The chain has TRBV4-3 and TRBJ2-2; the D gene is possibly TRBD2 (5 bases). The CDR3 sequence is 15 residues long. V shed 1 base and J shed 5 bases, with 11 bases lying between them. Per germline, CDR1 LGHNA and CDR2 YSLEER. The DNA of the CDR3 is TGCGCCAGCAGCCAAGTTGTCGGGGATACCGGGGAGCTGTTTTTT. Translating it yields CASSQVVGDTGELFF.

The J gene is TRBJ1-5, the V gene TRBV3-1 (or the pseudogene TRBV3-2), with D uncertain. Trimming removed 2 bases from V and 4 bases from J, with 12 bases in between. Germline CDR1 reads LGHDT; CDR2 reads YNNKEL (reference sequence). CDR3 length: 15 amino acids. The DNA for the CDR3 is TGTGCCAGCAGCCAATCAGAGGGTAGGAATCAGCCCCAGCATTTT. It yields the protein CASSQSEGRNQPQHF.

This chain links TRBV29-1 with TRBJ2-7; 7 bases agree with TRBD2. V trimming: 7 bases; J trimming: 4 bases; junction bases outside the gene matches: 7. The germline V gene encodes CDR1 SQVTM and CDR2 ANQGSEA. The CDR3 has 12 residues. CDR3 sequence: CSAFSGVYEQYF. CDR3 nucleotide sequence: TGCAGCGCTTTCAGCGGGGTTTACGAGCAGTACTTC.

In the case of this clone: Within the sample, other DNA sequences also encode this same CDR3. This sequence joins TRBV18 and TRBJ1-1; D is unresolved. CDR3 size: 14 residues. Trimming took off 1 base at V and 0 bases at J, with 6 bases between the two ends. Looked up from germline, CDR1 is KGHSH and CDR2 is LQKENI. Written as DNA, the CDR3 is TGTGCCAGCTCACCACAGAGGATGAACACTGAAGCTTTCTTT. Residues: CASSPQRMNTEAFF.

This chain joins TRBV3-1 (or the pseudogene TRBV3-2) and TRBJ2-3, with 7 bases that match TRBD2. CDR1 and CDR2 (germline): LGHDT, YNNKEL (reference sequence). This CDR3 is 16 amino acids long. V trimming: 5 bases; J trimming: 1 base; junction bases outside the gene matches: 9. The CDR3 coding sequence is TGTGCCAGCAGCTCCGGGAAAGCGGGGCGCACAGATACGCAGTATTTT. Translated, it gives CASSSGKAGRTDTQYF.

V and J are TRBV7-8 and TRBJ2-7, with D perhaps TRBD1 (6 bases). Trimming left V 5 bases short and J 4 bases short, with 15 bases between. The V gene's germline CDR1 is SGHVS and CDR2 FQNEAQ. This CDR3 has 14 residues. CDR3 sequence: CASSASRDKYEQYF. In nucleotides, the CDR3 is TGTGCCAGCAGCGCCTCTCGGGACAAGTACGAGCAGTACTTC.

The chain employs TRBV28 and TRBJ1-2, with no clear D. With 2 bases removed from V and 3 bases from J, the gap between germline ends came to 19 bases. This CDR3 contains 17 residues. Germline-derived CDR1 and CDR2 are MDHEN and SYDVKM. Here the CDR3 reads CASSLSRPAGEDYGYTF. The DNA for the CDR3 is TGTGCCAGCAGTTTAAGTAGGCCAGCGGGCGAAGACTATGGCTACACCTTC.

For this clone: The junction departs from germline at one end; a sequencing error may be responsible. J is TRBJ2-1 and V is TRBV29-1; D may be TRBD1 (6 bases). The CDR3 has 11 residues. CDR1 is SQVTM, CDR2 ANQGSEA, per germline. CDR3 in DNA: TGCAGCGTTGACTCACAGGGATTAAGGGTCTTC. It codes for CSVDSQGLRVF.

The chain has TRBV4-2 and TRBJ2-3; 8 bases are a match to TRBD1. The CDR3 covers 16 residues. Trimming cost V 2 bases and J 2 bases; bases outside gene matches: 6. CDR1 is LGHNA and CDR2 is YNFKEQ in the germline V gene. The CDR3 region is CASSQPTGVYTDTQYF. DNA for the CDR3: TGTGCCAGCAGCCAACCGACAGGGGTTTACACAGATACGCAGTATTTT.

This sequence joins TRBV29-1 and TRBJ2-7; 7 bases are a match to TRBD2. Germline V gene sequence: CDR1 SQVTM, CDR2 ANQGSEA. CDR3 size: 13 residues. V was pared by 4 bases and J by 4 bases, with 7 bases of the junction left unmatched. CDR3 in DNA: TGCAGCGTTGGGGGGGGAGGCTCGTACGAGCAGTACTTC. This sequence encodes CSVGGGGSYEQYF.

The CDR3 reads CASRLNSQEADEQFF. The CDR3 DNA reads as TGTGCCAGCAGGCTTAATAGCCAGGAGGCGGATGAGCAGTTCTTC. The chain uses TRBV6-5 and TRBJ2-1; D perhaps matches TRBD2 (5 bases). V was shortened by 6 bases and J by 8 bases, with 20 bases between the two germline ends. Germline CDR1 and CDR2: MNHEY and SVGAGI. The CDR3 runs 15 residues.

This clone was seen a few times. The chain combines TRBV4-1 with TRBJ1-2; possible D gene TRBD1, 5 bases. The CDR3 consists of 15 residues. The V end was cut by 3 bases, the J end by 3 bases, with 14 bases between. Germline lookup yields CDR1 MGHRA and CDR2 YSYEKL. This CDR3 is CASSQTPTAYYGYTF. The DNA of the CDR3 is TGCGCCAGCAGCCAGACACCGACAGCTTACTATGGCTACACCTTC.

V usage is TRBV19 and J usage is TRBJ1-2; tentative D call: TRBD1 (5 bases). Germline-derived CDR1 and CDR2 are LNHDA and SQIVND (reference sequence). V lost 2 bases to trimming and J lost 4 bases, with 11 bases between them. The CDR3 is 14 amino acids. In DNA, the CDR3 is TGTGCCAGTAGTATACCAGGGTCTGGCTATGGCTACACCTTC. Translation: CASSIPGSGYGYTF.

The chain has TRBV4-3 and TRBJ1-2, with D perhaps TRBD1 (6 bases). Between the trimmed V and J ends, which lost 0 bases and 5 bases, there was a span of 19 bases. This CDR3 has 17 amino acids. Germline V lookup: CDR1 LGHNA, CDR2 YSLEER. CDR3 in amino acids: CASSQDAAGQLTYGYTF. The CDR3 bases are TGCGCCAGCAGCCAAGACGCGGCAGGACAGCTAACTTATGGCTACACCTTC.

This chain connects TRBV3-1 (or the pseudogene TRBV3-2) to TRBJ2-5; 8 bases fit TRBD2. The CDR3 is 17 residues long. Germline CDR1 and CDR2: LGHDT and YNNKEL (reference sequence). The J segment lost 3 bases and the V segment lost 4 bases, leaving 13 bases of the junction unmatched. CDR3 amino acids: CASSLARGSGEKETQYF. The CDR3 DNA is TGTGCCAGCAGCCTAGCGCGAGGTAGCGGGGAAAAAGAGACCCAGTACTTC.